The clone carrying this T cell receptor beta chain is a singleton in its sample. No antigen is known for it. The entry originates in a study of shared clonotypes between healthy human individuals. Study context: Contributing individuals were a couple of females and a few males aged 18 to 49. General study findings and limits: Only blood was sampled; tissue repertoires likely differ. Clonotypes that were shared across four donors made up around 5% of naive CD4 clonotypes. Clonotypes shared by all four donors outscored non-shared clonotypes in generation probability.

Germline-derived CDR1 and CDR2 are SQVTM and ANQGSEA. The CDR3 has 12 amino acids. The V gene lost 4 bases and the J gene lost 2 bases, with 9 bases spanning the gap. Profiling relied on immunoSEQ multiplex PCR, and the TCRdb table lists in-frame clones only, not all of them. The repertoire holds hundreds of thousands of clones, with roughly 96% as singletons. Naive CD8 cells were CD45RO-negative, positively selected for CCR7, excluding terminally differentiated effector memory CD45RA+ cells. The origin of this receptor is a woman aged 30 to 39 in good health. Sequenced: naive CD8+ T cells sorted from blood. The rearrangement uses TRBV29-1 and TRBJ2-7; D unclear. The CDR3 loop is CSVAVSPYEQYF. The CDR3, as DNA: TGCAGCGTTGCCGTCTCCCCCTACGAGCAGTACTTC.